This T cell receptor beta chain came from a study of cytomegalovirus exposure and HLA in healthy donors. Across the whole study: Per a later analysis, the 666 first-cohort and fewer than 150 validation repertoires shared one platform.

Regarding this clone: Its antigen is unknown.

Study-wide results and caveats: Rarity marked most TCR sequences, yet some public TCRs occurred in many donors. According to the study, 150 to 200 TCR beta chains were cytomegalovirus-associated.

Measured with immunoSEQ multiplex PCR; TCRdb has only the in-frame clones, and not every one. Among some 100,000 clones, 86% were seen once, and the ten largest hold about 5.3%. Germline CDR1 reads MGHRA; CDR2 reads YSYEKL. CDR3 length: 19 residues. Trimming took off 4 bases at V and 5 bases at J, with 29 bases between the two ends. This sequence joins TRBV4-1 and TRBJ2-5, with D perhaps TRBD2 (7 bases). This receptor was identified in a man between 18 and 29 years old in good health and CMV-seronegative. The source material was PBMCs. The CDR3 reads CASSPEGGASGTSQETQYF. For the CDR3, the DNA is TGCGCCAGCAGCCCTGAAGGGGGAGCCAGCGGGACGAGCCAGGAGACCCAGTACTTC.